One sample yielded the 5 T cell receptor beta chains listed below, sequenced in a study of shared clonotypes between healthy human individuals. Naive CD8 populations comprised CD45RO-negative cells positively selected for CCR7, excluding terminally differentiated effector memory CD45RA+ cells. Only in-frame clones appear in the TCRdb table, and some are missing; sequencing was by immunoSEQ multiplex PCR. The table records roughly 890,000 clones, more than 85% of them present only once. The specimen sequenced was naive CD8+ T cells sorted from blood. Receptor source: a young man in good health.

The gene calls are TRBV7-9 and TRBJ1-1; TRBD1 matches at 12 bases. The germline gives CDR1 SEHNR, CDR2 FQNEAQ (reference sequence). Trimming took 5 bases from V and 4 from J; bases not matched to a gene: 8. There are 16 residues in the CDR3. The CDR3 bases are TGTGCCAGCAGCCCGGGACAGGGGGCCCGCGGCACTGAAGCTTTCTTT. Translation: CASSPGQGARGTEAFF.

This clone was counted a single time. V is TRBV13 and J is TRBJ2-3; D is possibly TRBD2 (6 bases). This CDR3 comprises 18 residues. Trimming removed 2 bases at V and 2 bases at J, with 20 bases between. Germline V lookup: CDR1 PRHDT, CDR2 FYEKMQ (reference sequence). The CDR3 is CASSLSVVGLSNTDTQYF. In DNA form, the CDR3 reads TGTGCCAGCAGCTTATCCGTCGTCGGACTATCAAACACAGATACGCAGTATTTT.

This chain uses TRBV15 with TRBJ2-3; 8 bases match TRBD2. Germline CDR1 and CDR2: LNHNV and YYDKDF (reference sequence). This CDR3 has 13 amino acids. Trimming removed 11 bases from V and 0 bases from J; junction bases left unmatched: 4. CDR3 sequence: CAVAGSSTDTQYF. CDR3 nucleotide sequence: TGTGCCGTAGCGGGGTCTAGCACAGATACGCAGTATTTT.

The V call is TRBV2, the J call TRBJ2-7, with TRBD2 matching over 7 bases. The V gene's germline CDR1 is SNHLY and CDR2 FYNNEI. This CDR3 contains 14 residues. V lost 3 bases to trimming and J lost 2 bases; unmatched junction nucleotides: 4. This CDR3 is CASSEPSGTYEQYF. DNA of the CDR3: TGTGCCAGCAGTGAGCCTAGCGGAACCTACGAGCAGTACTTC.

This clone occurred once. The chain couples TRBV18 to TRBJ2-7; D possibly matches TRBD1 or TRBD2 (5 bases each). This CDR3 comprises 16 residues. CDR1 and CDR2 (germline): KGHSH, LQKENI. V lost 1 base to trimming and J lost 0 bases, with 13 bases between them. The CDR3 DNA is TGTGCCAGCTCACCACGTGGGGCAGGACTCTCCTACGAGCAGTACTTC. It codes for CASSPRGAGLSYEQYF.